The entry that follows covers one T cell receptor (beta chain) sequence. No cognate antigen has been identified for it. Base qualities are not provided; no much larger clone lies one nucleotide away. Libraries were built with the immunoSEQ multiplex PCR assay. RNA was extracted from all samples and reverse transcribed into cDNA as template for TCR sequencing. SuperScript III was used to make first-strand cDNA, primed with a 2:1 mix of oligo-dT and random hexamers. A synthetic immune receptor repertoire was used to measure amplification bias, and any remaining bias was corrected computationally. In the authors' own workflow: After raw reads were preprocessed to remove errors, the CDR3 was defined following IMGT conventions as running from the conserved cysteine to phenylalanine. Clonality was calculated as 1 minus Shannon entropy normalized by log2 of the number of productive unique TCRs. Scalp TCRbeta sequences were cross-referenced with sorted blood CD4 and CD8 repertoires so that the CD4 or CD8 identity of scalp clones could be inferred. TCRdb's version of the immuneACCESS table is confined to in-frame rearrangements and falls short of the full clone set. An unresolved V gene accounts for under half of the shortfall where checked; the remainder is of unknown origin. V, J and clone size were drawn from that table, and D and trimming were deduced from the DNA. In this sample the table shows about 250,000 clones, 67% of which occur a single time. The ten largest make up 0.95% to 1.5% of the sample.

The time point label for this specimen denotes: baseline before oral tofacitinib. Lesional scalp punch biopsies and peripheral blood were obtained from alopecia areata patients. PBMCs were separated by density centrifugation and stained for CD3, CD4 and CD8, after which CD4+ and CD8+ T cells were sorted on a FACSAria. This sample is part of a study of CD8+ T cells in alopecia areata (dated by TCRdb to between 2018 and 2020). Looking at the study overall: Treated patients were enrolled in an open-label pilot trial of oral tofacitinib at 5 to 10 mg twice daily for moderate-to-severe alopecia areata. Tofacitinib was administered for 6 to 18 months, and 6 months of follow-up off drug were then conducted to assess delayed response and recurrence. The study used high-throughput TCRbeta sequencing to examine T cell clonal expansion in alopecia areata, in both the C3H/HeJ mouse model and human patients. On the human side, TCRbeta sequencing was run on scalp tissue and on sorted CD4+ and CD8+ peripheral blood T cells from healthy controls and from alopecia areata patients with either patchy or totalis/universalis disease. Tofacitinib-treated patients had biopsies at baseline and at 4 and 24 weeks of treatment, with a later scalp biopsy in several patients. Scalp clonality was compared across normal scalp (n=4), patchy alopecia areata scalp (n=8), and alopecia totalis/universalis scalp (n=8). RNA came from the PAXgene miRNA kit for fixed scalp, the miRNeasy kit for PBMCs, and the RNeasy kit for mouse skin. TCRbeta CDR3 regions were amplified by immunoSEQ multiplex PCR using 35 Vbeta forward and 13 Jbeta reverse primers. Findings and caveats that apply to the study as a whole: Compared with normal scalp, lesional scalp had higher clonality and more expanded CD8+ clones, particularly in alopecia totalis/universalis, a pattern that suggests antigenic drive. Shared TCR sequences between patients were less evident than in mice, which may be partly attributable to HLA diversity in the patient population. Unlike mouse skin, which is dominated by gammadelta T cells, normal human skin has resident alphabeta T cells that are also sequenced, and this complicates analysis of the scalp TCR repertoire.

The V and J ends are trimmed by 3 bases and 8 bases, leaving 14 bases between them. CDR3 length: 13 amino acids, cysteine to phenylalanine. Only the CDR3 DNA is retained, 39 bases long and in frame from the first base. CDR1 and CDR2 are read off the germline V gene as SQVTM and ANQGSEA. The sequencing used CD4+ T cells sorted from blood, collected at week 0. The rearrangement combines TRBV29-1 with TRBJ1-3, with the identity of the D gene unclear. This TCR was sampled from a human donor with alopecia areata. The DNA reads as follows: TGCAGCGTTGATTTCGGGTTGCCGGACACCATATATTTT. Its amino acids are CSVDFGLPDTIYF.